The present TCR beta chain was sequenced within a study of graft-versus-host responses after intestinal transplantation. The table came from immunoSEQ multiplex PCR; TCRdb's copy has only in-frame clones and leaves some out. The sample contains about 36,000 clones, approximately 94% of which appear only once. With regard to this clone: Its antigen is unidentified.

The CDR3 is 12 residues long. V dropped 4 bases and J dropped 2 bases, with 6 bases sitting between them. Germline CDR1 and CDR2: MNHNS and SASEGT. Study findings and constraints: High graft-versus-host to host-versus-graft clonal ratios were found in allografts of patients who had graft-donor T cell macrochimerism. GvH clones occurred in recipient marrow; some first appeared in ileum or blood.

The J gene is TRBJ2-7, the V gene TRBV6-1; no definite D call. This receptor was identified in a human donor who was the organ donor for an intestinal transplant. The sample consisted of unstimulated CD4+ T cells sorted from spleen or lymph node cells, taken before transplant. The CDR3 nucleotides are TGTGCCAGCAGTGCAACGACCTACGAGCAGTACTTC. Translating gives CASSATTYEQYF.